One T cell receptor beta chain is described in this entry. The data were produced by immunoSEQ multiplex PCR, yet TCRdb's version contains in-frame clones alone and is incomplete. The sample has about 100,000 clones, around 92% seen once. The entry originates in a study of T cell changes during pregnancy in multiple sclerosis. CDR3 length equals 15 residues. Trimming left V 2 bases short and J 3 bases short, with 14 bases between. Germline V lookup: CDR1 MNHEY, CDR2 SVGAGI. The chain recombines TRBV6-5 with TRBJ2-7; possible D gene TRBD1, 6 bases. This receptor was identified in a female donor with multiple sclerosis, enrolled in a pregnancy study. This specimen consisted of peripheral blood, obtained after pregnancy. The CDR3: CASSYLGGAYYEQYF. DNA of the CDR3: TGTGCCAGCAGTTACCTTGGGGGCGCCTACTACGAGCAGTACTTC.